This T cell receptor (beta chain) was recorded in a study of CD8 T cells in ankylosing spondylitis. This clonotype came up many times. J was trimmed by 2 bases and V by 4 bases; bases with no gene match: 1. The CDR3 runs 13 residues. Per the germline V gene, CDR1 is SGHRS and CDR2 is YFSETQ. TCRdb re-derived calls from the 5' RACE reads in MiXCR, one entry per CDR3 protein. Of more than 110,000 distinct CDR3 sequences in the sample, approximately 9.2% were seen once. The source of this sequence is a male donor with ankylosing spondylitis. Sequenced: synovial fluid, either unsorted or a sorted T cell fraction (not recorded which). The chain joins TRBV5-1 to TRBJ2-5, with TRBD1 matching 8 bases. The CDR3 protein is CASSGQGQETQYF. The CDR3, as DNA: TGCGCCAGCAGCGGACAGGGACAAGAGACCCAGTACTTC.